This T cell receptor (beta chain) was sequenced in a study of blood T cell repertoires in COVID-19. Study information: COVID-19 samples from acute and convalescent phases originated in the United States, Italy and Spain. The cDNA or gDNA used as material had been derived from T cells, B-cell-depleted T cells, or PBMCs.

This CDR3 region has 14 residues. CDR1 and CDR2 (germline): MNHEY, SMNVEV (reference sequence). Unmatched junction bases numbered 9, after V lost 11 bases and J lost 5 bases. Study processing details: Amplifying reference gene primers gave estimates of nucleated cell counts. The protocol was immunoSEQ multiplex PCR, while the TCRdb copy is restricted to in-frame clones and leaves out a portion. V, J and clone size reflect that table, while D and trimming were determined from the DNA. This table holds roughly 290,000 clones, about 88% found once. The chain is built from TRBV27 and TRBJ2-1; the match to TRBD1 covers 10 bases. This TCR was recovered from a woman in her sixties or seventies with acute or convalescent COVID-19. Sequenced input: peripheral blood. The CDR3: CARSTGGLNNEQFF. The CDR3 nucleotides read TGTGCCCGATCGACAGGGGGCTTGAACAATGAGCAGTTCTTC.